This T cell receptor beta chain originates from a study of cytomegalovirus exposure and HLA in healthy donors. Primers: 60 Vbeta forward and 13 Jbeta reverse. Sequencing used immunoSEQ multiplex PCR; TCRdb keeps in-frame clones, though not all of them. The sample shows approximately 190,000 clones, about 89% of them seen only once. The specimen was PBMCs. This clonotype was obtained from a man younger than 45 in good health and CMV-seronegative.

The CDR3 DNA sequence: TGCGCCAGCACCTTCCCGAAGACTAGCGGTTACAATGAGCAGTTCTTC. Encoded protein: CASTFPKTSGYNEQFF. The rearrangement joins TRBV5-1 to TRBJ2-1; 9 bases fit TRBD2. This CDR3 spans 16 amino acids. V lost 6 bases to trimming and J lost 4 bases; unmatched junction nucleotides: 11. CDR1 and CDR2 from the germline V gene are SGHRS and YFSETQ.